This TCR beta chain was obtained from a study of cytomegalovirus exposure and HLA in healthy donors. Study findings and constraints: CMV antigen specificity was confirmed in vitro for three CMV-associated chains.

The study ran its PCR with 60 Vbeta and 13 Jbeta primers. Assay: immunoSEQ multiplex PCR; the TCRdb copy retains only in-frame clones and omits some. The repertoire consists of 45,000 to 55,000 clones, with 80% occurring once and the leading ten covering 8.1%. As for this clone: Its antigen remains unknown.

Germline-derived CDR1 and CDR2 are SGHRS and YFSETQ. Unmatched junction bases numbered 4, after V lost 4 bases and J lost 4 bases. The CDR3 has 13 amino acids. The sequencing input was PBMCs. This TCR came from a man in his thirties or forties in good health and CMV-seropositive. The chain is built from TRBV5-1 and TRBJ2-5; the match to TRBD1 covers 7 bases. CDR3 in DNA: TGCGCCAGCAGCGAGGGGGCCAGAGAGACCCAGTACTTC. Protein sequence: CASSEGARETQYF.